This entry is about one TCR beta chain. Its antigen is not identified. This specimen belongs to a study of T cells in Graves' hyperthyroidism and ophthalmopathy. Findings and limits, study-wide: Before onset, ophthalmopathy was predicted by the model a median around 6.2 months earlier.

From RNA transcripts, TCR beta CDR3 regions were amplified. A first-round RT-PCR of the TCR CDR3 used the HTBI primer set. TCRdb re-called the multiplex PCR reads with MiXCR, one entry per CDR3 protein. The sample has approximately 510,000 distinct CDR3 sequences; roughly 20% are singletons. Exclusion criteria comprised uncontrolled infection, other autoimmune disease, pregnancy or lactation. Fresh peripheral blood, 10 ml, yielded the PBMCs. Sequences were obtained from blood. This clonotype originated in a man aged 18-30 years with Graves' hyperthyroidism.

CDR3 nucleotides: TGTGCCAGTAGTTGGGGACTAGCGGAAACCGGGGAGCTGTTTTTT. Translating gives CASSWGLAETGELFF. The rearrangement joins TRBV19 to TRBJ2-2; 11 positions match TRBD2. Germline trimming cut 5 bases from V and 5 bases from J; bases unmatched to any gene: 4. Germline CDR1 is LNHDA and CDR2 is SQIVND (reference sequence). The CDR3 is 15 amino acids.